Listed here are 30 T cell receptor beta chains from one sample, sequenced in a study of blood T cell repertoires in COVID-19. Only in-frame clones appear in the TCRdb table, and some are missing; sequencing was by immunoSEQ multiplex PCR. This sample has 250,000 to 350,000 clones, with around 87% found just once. Sequenced sample: PBMCs or T cells enriched from blood (not recorded which). These receptors came from a woman under 40 who had recovered from COVID-19.

The chain uses TRBV4-2 and TRBJ2-2; tentatively, D is TRBD1 (6 bases). Per germline, CDR1 LGHNA and CDR2 YNFKEQ. The CDR3 length is 18 residues. Trimming left V 3 bases short and J 0 bases short, with 17 bases between. CDR3: CASSHQTGPEANTGELFF. CDR3 DNA: TGTGCCAGCAGCCATCAAACAGGGCCAGAGGCGAACACCGGGGAGCTGTTTTTT.

The V and J genes are TRBV9 and TRBJ1-4, with D perhaps TRBD1 (6 bases). This CDR3 region has 14 residues. Germline CDR1 and CDR2: SGDLS and YYNGEE. Trimming cost V 4 bases and J 6 bases, with 13 bases left between them. The CDR3: CASSLGAGDEKLFF. The DNA of the CDR3 is TGTGCCAGCAGCCTGGGGGCAGGTGATGAAAAACTGTTTTTT.

Only one count was recorded for this clone. The J gene is TRBJ2-1, the V gene TRBV5-1; the D is unclear. The CDR3 length is 14 residues. Germline assignment: CDR1 SGHRS and CDR2 YFSETQ. Trimming cost V 0 bases and J 6 bases, with 10 bases left between them. The CDR3 region has the DNA TGCGCCAGCAGCTTGGGGTCAGTGTCCAATGAGCAGTTCTTC. Translating it yields CASSLGSVSNEQFF.

This chain joins TRBV5-6 and TRBJ1-1; a weak D match, TRBD1 (6 bases). V was pared by 1 base and J by 0 bases, with 10 bases between. Germline lookup yields CDR1 SGHDT and CDR2 YYEEEE. The CDR3 runs 15 residues. In nucleotides, the CDR3 is TGTGCCAGCAGCTTGAGACAGGCAATGAACACTGAAGCTTTCTTT. Translated, it gives CASSLRQAMNTEAFF.

The chain couples TRBV19 to TRBJ1-2; TRBD1 matches at 10 bases. This CDR3 has 15 residues. The germline gives CDR1 LNHDA, CDR2 SQIVND (reference sequence). V shed 9 bases, J shed 7 bases, and the junction held 14 bases outside the gene matches. The CDR3 DNA sequence: TGTGCCAGCCACAGACAGGGGGCTGGAGTCGGTGGCTACACCTTC. Protein product: CASHRQGAGVGGYTF.

This clone has only a few counts. V usage is TRBV27 and J usage is TRBJ1-2; the match to TRBD1 covers 12 bases. V was pared by 7 bases and J by 4 bases, with 13 bases of the junction left unmatched. This CDR3 region has 17 residues. CDR1 is MNHEY, CDR2 SMNVEV, per germline (reference sequence). The CDR3 nucleotides read TGTGCCAGCACTCCTACGGGACAGGGGGCTGCAATCTATGGCTACACCTTC. As protein: CASTPTGQGAAIYGYTF.

This chain connects TRBV5-1 to TRBJ1-1; 8 positions match TRBD1. The CDR3 spans 14 residues. The trim removed 4 bases at V and 4 bases at J, leaving 6 bases unmatched. Germline V gene data show CDR1 as SGHRS and CDR2 as YFSETQ. The CDR3 is CASSPGGEGTEAFF. CDR3 sequence (DNA): TGCGCCAGCAGCCCAGGGGGCGAGGGCACTGAAGCTTTCTTT.

A few counts support this clone. The chain links TRBV6-5 to TRBJ1-1; no clear D. CDR1 is MNHEY, CDR2 SVGAGI, per germline. Trimming cost V 6 bases and J 0 bases, with 8 bases left between them. This CDR3 has 13 residues. CDR3 sequence: CASSYHLNTEAFF. DNA of the CDR3: TGTGCCAGCAGCTATCACTTGAACACTGAAGCTTTCTTT.

The chain couples TRBV5-4 to TRBJ2-1; 13 positions agree with TRBD2. The CDR3 totals 17 residues. V lost 2 bases, J lost 6 bases, and 8 bases stayed unmatched. Germline V gene lookup returns CDR1 SGHNT and CDR2 YYREEE (reference sequence). The CDR3 sequence: CASSFTSGGGFFNEQFF. The DNA for the CDR3 is TGTGCCAGCAGCTTTACTAGCGGGGGGGGGTTTTTCAATGAGCAGTTCTTC.

This chain's CDR3 is CASSLTTAGGQIYGYTF. The DNA of the CDR3 is TGTGCCAGCAGTCTCACCACCGCGGGGGGACAGATCTATGGCTACACCTTC. The chain carries TRBV28 and TRBJ1-2, with 7 bases identical to TRBD1. Losses at the gene ends were 5 bases for V and 4 bases for J; bases not matched to a gene: 16. This CDR3 comprises 17 residues. CDR1 and CDR2 from the germline V gene are MDHEN and SYDVKM.

The gene calls are TRBV6-4 and TRBJ2-3; TRBD2 matches 11 bases. This CDR3 region has 18 residues. With V trimmed by 2 bases and J by 5 bases, 12 bases remained unmatched. The germline V gene encodes CDR1 MRHNA and CDR2 SNTAGT. CDR3 sequence (DNA): TGTGCCAGCAGTGACAGGTATAGCGGGGGGGCCACACAAGATACGCAGTATTTT. It translates to CASSDRYSGGATQDTQYF.

The J gene is TRBJ1-2, the V gene TRBV28, with TRBD1 matching over 7 bases. The ends lost 0 bases at V and 2 bases at J; junction bases unmatched: 9. The CDR3 contains 17 residues. CDR1 and CDR2 (germline): MDHEN, SYDVKM. This chain's CDR3 is CASSLWELGQTNYGYTF. The CDR3 bases are TGTGCCAGCAGTTTATGGGAATTGGGACAGACGAACTATGGCTACACCTTC.

The rearrangement links TRBV5-6 to TRBJ2-1, with a tentative D call TRBD2 (5 bases). The CDR3 covers 14 residues. Trimming left V 6 bases short and J 0 bases short, with 10 bases between. The germline V gene has CDR1 SGHDT and CDR2 YYEEEE. CDR3 nucleotide sequence: TGTGCCAGCAAGGACTTAAGCTCCTACAATGAGCAGTTCTTC. Encoded protein: CASKDLSSYNEQFF.

The J gene is TRBJ1-1, the V gene TRBV7-3; D gene uncertain. The V and J ends lost 1 base and 5 bases respectively, with 17 bases between them. Germline V gene sequence: CDR1 SGHTA, CDR2 FQGTGA. The CDR3 totals 16 residues. The CDR3 is CASSLIGLSLGTEAFF. The CDR3 DNA follows: TGTGCCAGCAGCTTAATCGGACTCTCCTTGGGAACTGAAGCTTTCTTT.

Only one count was recorded for this clone. The chain recombines TRBV5-1 with TRBJ2-3; TRBD2 matches 8 bases. The CDR3 has 17 residues. V gave up 1 base and J gave up 3 bases; unmatched junction bases: 10. Germline CDR1 reads SGHRS; CDR2 reads YFSETQ. The CDR3: CASSLPGLSGGTDTQYF. In nucleotides, the CDR3 is TGCGCCAGCAGCTTGCCAGGATTAAGCGGGGGAACAGATACGCAGTATTTT.

This rearrangement joins TRBV7-9 to TRBJ1-2; D remains unclear. Trimming removed 3 bases from V and 8 bases from J, with 10 bases in between. The CDR3 runs to 12 residues. Germline V lookup: CDR1 SEHNR, CDR2 FQNEAQ (reference sequence). Here the CDR3 reads CASSFEGGGYTF. CDR3 bases: TGTGCCAGCAGCTTCGAAGGCGGCGGCTACACCTTC. Combining the CDR3 with reference TRBV7-9 and TRBJ1-2 gives the whole variable domain DTGVSQNPRHKITKRGQNVTFRCDPISEHNRLYWYRQTLGQGPEFLTYFQNEAQLEKSRLLSDRFSAERPKGSFSTLEIQRTEQGDSAMYLCASSFEGGGYTFGSGTRLTVV.

CDR3 loop: CASSFREGFETQYF. DNA for the CDR3: TGTGCCAGCAGCTTCAGGGAGGGATTCGAGACCCAGTACTTC. The rearrangement joins TRBV5-6 to TRBJ2-5; 7 bases align to TRBD2. The CDR3 has 14 amino acids. Losses at the gene ends were 2 bases for V and 5 bases for J; bases not matched to a gene: 6. CDR1 SGHDT and CDR2 YYEEEE come from the germline V gene.

The rearrangement links TRBV30 to TRBJ1-1; TRBD1 is a possible D gene (5 bases). The length of the CDR3 is 15 residues. V was pared by 3 bases and J by 1 base, with 15 bases between. Germline V gene sequence: CDR1 GTSNPN, CDR2 SVGIG (reference sequence). CDR3 sequence: CAWSVRGHRNTEAFF. CDR3 DNA sequence: TGTGCCTGGAGCGTCAGAGGACACAGGAACACTGAAGCTTTCTTT.

This chain links TRBV7-8 with TRBJ2-7; TRBD1 matches at 8 bases. The V gene's germline CDR1 is SGHVS and CDR2 FQNEAQ. V lost 2 bases to trimming and J lost 5 bases; unmatched junction nucleotides: 11. The CDR3 runs to 16 residues. The CDR3 sequence is CASSLSYRGTSNEQYF. CDR3 coding DNA: TGTGCCAGCAGCTTATCCTACAGGGGGACCTCTAACGAGCAGTACTTC.

This clone was counted a single time. V and J are TRBV7-2 and TRBJ2-3, with D possibly TRBD2 on 6 matching bases. The V gene lost 5 bases and the J gene lost 6 bases, with 18 bases spanning the gap. Germline values: CDR1 SGHTA, CDR2 FQGNSA. CDR3 length: 15 amino acids. The CDR3: CASSLKRVPADTQYF. The CDR3 coding sequence is TGTGCCAGCAGCCTGAAGCGGGTCCCCGCCGATACGCAGTATTTT. Together with reference TRBV7-2 and TRBJ2-3, the CDR3 gives the full variable domain: GAGVSQSPSNKVTEKGKDVELRCDPISGHTALYWYRQSLGQGLEFLIYFQGNSAPDKSGLPSDRFSAERTGGSVSTLTIQRTQQEDSAVYLCASSLKRVPADTQYFGPGTRLTVL.

V is TRBV30 and J is TRBJ1-3; D is possibly TRBD1 (5 bases). Germline assignment: CDR1 GTSNPN and CDR2 SVGIG (reference sequence). The CDR3 loop spans 12 amino acids. In nucleotides, the CDR3 is TGTGCTTCGACCAGGGCCGGAAACACCATATATTTT. It translates to CASTRAGNTIYF.

This sequence joins TRBV2 and TRBJ1-1; the match to TRBD1 covers 9 bases. CDR3 length: 16 amino acids. V was pared by 1 base and J by 6 bases, with 9 bases of the junction left unmatched. Germline V lookup: CDR1 SNHLY, CDR2 FYNNEI. The CDR3 sequence: CASSEGLGQGVAEAFF. CDR3 bases: TGTGCCAGCAGTGAAGGGTTGGGACAGGGAGTCGCTGAAGCTTTCTTT.

This chain links TRBV2 with TRBJ1-4; the D gene is possibly TRBD1 (5 bases). V lost 7 bases and J 4 bases, leaving 16 bases between the germline ends. The length of the CDR3 is 15 residues. From germline, CDR1 is SNHLY and CDR2 FYNNEI. The CDR3 coding sequence is TGTGCCAGCACCTGGGGCGGGGGTGGTAATGAAAAACTGTTTTTT. Translating gives CASTWGGGGNEKLFF.

This clone showed up just a few times. The chain has TRBV11-2 and TRBJ1-2; possibly TRBD1 for D (5 bases). This CDR3 comprises 16 residues. Germline CDR1 reads SGHAT; CDR2 reads FQNNGV. V lost 6 bases, J lost 1 base, and 18 bases lay in between. CDR3 residues: CASRDSAGQNNYGYTF. The CDR3 coding sequence is TGTGCCAGCAGGGATTCAGCGGGGCAGAATAACTATGGCTACACCTTC.

The V and J genes are TRBV2 and TRBJ1-4; TRBD1 matches at 10 bases. CDR3 length: 15 amino acids. V was pared by 3 bases and J by 13 bases, with 11 bases of the junction left unmatched. CDR1 and CDR2 from the germline V gene are SNHLY and FYNNEI. CDR3 residues: CASSESGQGTSGLFF. The CDR3 coding sequence is TGTGCCAGCAGTGAGTCGGGACAGGGGACATCTGGACTGTTTTTT.

CDR3 in DNA: TGTGCCAGCAGTTATGGACAGGGGTCCACTGAAGCTTTCTTT. The encoded protein is CASSYGQGSTEAFF. The chain uses TRBV9 and TRBJ1-1, with 9 positions matching TRBD1. Germline V gene data show CDR1 as SGDLS and CDR2 as YYNGEE. Trimming took 5 bases from V and 4 from J; bases not matched to a gene: 6. The CDR3 runs 14 residues.

This clone showed up just a few times. CDR3 coding DNA: TGTGCCAGCAGTTGGCAGGGTAACACTGAAGCTTTCTTT. Protein sequence: CASSWQGNTEAFF. V and J are TRBV28 and TRBJ1-1; D might be TRBD1 (5 bases). This CDR3 contains 13 residues. With 4 bases removed from V and 2 bases from J, the gap between germline ends came to 8 bases. Germline V gives CDR1 MDHEN, CDR2 SYDVKM.

The chain recombines TRBV3-1 (or the pseudogene TRBV3-2) with TRBJ2-7; D is ambiguous. Germline V gene data show CDR1 as LGHDT and CDR2 as YNNKEL (reference sequence). V lost 4 bases, J lost 5 bases, and 12 bases lay in between. This CDR3 comprises 13 residues. The CDR3 region has the DNA TGTGCCAGCAGCCTCCTATCCCGCAACGAGCAGTACTTC. Protein product: CASSLLSRNEQYF.

This CDR3 is CATSRDREGRSEQFF. DNA of the CDR3: TGTGCCACCAGCAGAGATCGGGAGGGGAGGAGTGAGCAGTTCTTC. The chain combines TRBV15 with TRBJ2-1, with 8 positions matching TRBD2. The CDR3 covers 15 residues. Trimming took 0 bases from V and 9 from J; bases not matched to a gene: 7. Germline V CDR1 and CDR2: LNHNV, YYDKDF (reference sequence).

The CDR3 bases are TGCGCCAGCAGCCGGGGAGGAGGCGATGGCTACACCTTC. This translates into CASSRGGGDGYTF. This chain connects TRBV5-1 to TRBJ1-2; D not resolved. The CDR3 runs to 13 residues. Germline V lookup: CDR1 SGHRS, CDR2 YFSETQ. Deletions cut 4 bases from V and 6 bases from J, with 13 bases between. Variable domain in full (rest from reference TRBV5-1 and TRBJ1-2): KAGVTQTPRYLIKTRGQQVTLSCSPISGHRSVSWYQQTPGQGLQFLFEYFSETQRNKGNFPGRFSGRQFSNSRSEMNVSTLELGDSALYLCASSRGGGDGYTFGSGTRLTVV.